What follows is one T cell receptor (beta chain) and its context. Its cognate antigen is unknown. These data originate in a study of blood T cells in healthy people across ages. Germline CDR1 reads SGHDT; CDR2 reads YYEEEE. The CDR3 is made up of 16 amino acids. The trim removed 4 bases at V and 6 bases at J, leaving 15 bases unmatched. Sample-barcoded 5' priming and a J-beta primer mix drove a second PCR of roughly 6 to 12 cycles. Each cDNA molecule was tagged by a template-switch adaptor with 12 random nucleotides. TCRdb ran MiXCR on the 5' RACE reads and lists one entry per CDR3 protein. Of 700,000 to 850,000 distinct CDR3 sequences listed, roughly 40% are singletons. Study-level findings and limits: Total diversity from one million sequenced T cells was likely underestimated. Measured against age, TCR beta diversity per million T cells decreased in a roughly linear manner.

Total RNA, at least 5 micrograms per sample, was extracted from PBMCs. The chain joins TRBV5-6 to TRBJ1-1; 7 bases fit TRBD1. The sequencing input was blood. This receptor was obtained from a man aged 18 to 30 in good health. CDR3 protein: CASSLIHPTGTSEAFF. The CDR3 nucleotides read TGTGCCAGCAGCCTTATACACCCGACAGGGACCTCTGAAGCTTTCTTT. Full variable domain (outside the CDR3, taken from reference TRBV5-6 and TRBJ1-1): DAGVTQSPTHLIKTRGQQVTLRCSPKSGHDTVSWYQQALGQGPQFIFQYYEEEERQRGNFPDRFSGHQFPNYSSELNVNALLLGDSALYLCASSLIHPTGTSEAFFGQGTRLTVV.